This T cell receptor (beta chain) came from a study of blood T cell repertoires in COVID-19 (dated by TCRdb to the early 2020s). As for the study more broadly: Collaborator samples came from the United States, Italy and Spain and covered acute and convalescent phases of COVID-19. The prospective study material was composed of cDNA or gDNA derived from T cells, B-cell-depleted T cells, or PBMCs. Subjects who had been exposed to COVID-19, were actively infected with it, or had recovered from it provided the deeply sampled blood TCRbeta repertoires that made up the dataset. The repertoires were released in a freely available public database meant as a resource for research on the immune response to SARS-CoV-2. The samples were drawn from two sources: the first 160 participants of the ongoing ImmuneRACE study, and some 1,300 subjects contributed by 6 global collaborators. The sample metadata nearly always contained a de-identified subject ID, COVID-19 status, age in years and sex. Where HLA class I and class II types were available, the types were taken from metadata supplied by the sample provider, not from assay-based typing.

TCRbeta CDR3 regions were amplified from genomic DNA by means of the immunoSEQ Assay, a bias-controlled multiplex PCR. The authors' pipeline ran thus. Nucleated cell counts per sample were estimated from amplification of reference gene primers within the assay. To quantify the absolute abundance of each unique TCRbeta CDR3 rearrangement, sequence reads were collapsed and filtered. For each sample, productive Simpson clonality was calculated by taking the square root of Simpson's diversity index across productive rearrangements. As stored in TCRdb, this immuneACCESS dataset retains in-frame rearrangements with V and J assigned. A fraction of the clones does not appear; measured against another copy, unresolved V genes explain less than half of the discrepancy, and the remainder lacks a known reason. V and J calls and clone size are copied from that table; D and trimming were computed from the DNA. Recorded for this sample are about 97,000 clones; about 87% of them occurred a single time. The top ten clonotypes cover over 15% of the sample.

The germline V and J ends show losses of 3 bases and 0 bases respectively, and no gene match explains 2 bases of the junction. Measured from the cysteine to the phenylalanine, the CDR3 is 14 residues long. Only the CDR3 DNA stays, 42 bases, in frame from base 1. CDR1 LNHDA and CDR2 SQIVND were looked up in the germline V gene (reference sequence). Of note for this clone: Its antigen is currently not known. Nothing much larger sits one base from this clone, and base qualities are not available.

What the authors observed across the whole study: The amount of clinical and demographic metadata varied by source and participant and was provided uncurated.

Each collaborating institution followed its own protocols to collect whole blood in K2EDTA tubes. For TCRbeta analysis, collaborator samples were shipped as frozen whole blood, as isolated PBMCs, or as DNA extracted from either sample type. The receptor was derived from a human donor in a cohort sampled during active COVID-19. What was sequenced was peripheral blood. Here the chain combines TRBV19 and TRBJ2-7; 7 junctional bases match TRBD2. The nucleotide sequence reads TGTGCCAGTAGTATCGGGGGGAGCTCCTACGAGCAGTACTTC. It specifies CASSIGGSSYEQYF.